Listed below are T cell receptor beta chains from one sample, sequenced in a study of T-cell memory formation after mild COVID-19. MiXCR was run by TCRdb on the 5' RACE reads, yielding one entry per CDR3 protein. The sample lists some 130,000 distinct CDR3 sequences; roughly 6.2% were seen once. The sequenced sample consisted of PBMCs or a T cell subset sorted from them (not recorded which). These receptors were collected from an adult woman who had mild COVID-19 (a few samples of this study predate the infection). Cell type and time point are not known. Both conserved end residues are part of each CDR3. The D gene is left open where the match is weak. Size is omitted from some rows. Given values are once, few, many or a class for expanded clones.

D: TRBD2; J: TRBJ2-1; V: TRBV27; size: few; CDR3: CASSLSSGLGGEQFF; DNA: TGTGCCAGCTCCCTCTCTAGCGGCCTTGGGGGTGAGCAGTTCTTC
D: TRBD1; J: TRBJ1-6; V: TRBV7-2; size: few; CDR3: CASSSGQGKNSPLHF; DNA: TGTGCCAGCAGCTCGGGACAGGGGAAGAATTCACCCCTCCACTTT
D: .; J: TRBJ1-1; V: TRBV5-1; size: few; CDR3: CASRDDSEAFF; DNA: TGCGCCAGCAGAGATGACAGTGAAGCTTTCTTT
D: .; J: TRBJ1-5; V: TRBV12-3/TRBV12-4; size: few; CDR3: CASSSGLLSNQPQHF; DNA: TGTGCCAGCAGTTCAGGCCTCCTTAGCAATCAGCCCCAGCATTTT
D: .; J: TRBJ1-4; V: TRBV23-1; size: few; CDR3: CASSPGSGNEKLFF; DNA: TGCGCCAGCAGTCCCGGGTCCGGTAATGAAAAACTGTTTTTT
D: TRBD1; J: TRBJ1-2; V: TRBV5-1; size: few; CDR3: CASSPWDRRPWANYGYTF; DNA: TGCGCCAGCAGCCCGTGGGACAGGCGCCCTTGGGCTAACTATGGCTACACCTTC
D: .; J: TRBJ2-1; V: TRBV11-3; size: few; CDR3: CASSSGVFQGNEQFF; DNA: TGTGCCAGCAGCTCGGGGGTTTTCCAGGGCAATGAGCAGTTCTTC
D: TRBD2; J: TRBJ2-5; V: TRBV5-4; size: .; CDR3: CASSSQTSDQETQYF; DNA: TGTGCCAGCAGCTCCCAGACTAGCGACCAAGAGACCCAGTACTTC
D: .; J: TRBJ1-1; V: TRBV7-3; size: many; CDR3: CASSGPPLNTEAFF; DNA: TGTGCCAGCAGCGGGCCCCCCTTGAACACTGAAGCTTTCTTT
D: .; J: TRBJ2-2; V: TRBV4-3; size: few; CDR3: CASSQEKGTGWAGELFF; DNA: TGCGCCAGCAGCCAAGAAAAAGGAACGGGATGGGCCGGGGAGCTGTTTTTT
D: .; J: TRBJ1-6; V: TRBV6-1; size: few; CDR3: CASSESLSPLHF; DNA: TGTGCCAGCAGTGAATCCCTCTCACCCCTCCACTTT
D: TRBD2; J: TRBJ2-1; V: TRBV4-1; size: many; CDR3: CASSQDRGTSGRYSYNEQFF; DNA: TGCGCCAGCAGCCAAGATCGGGGGACTAGCGGGAGGTACTCCTACAATGAGCAGTTCTTC
D: .; J: TRBJ1-2; V: TRBV12-5; size: many; CDR3: CASGLVPKSGEDLLGYGYTF; DNA: TGTGCTAGTGGTTTGGTCCCGAAATCAGGGGAGGACCTCTTAGGCTATGGCTACACCTTC
D: .; J: TRBJ2-7; V: TRBV12-3/TRBV12-4; size: many; CDR3: CASTLGRNSYEQYF; DNA: TGTGCCAGCACCCTTGGGAGGAACTCCTACGAGCAGTACTTC
D: TRBD1; J: TRBJ1-1; V: TRBV29-1; size: many; CDR3: CSVEEDRDWAFF; DNA: TGCAGCGTTGAAGAGGACAGGGACTGGGCTTTCTTT
D: .; J: TRBJ2-2; V: TRBV30; size: .; CDR3: CAWREEMDTGELFF; DNA: TGTGCCTGGAGAGAGGAAATGGACACCGGGGAGCTGTTTTTT
D: .; J: TRBJ1-6; V: TRBV6-5; size: .; CDR3: CASSLQGLPSYNSPLHF; DNA: TGTGCCAGCAGTCTACAGGGTTTGCCCTCCTATAATTCACCCCTCCACTTT
D: .; J: TRBJ2-1; V: TRBV27; size: few; CDR3: CASSFNPPGSYNEQFF; DNA: TGTGCCAGCAGTTTTAACCCCCCGGGCTCCTACAATGAGCAGTTCTTC
D: TRBD1; J: TRBJ1-4; V: TRBV5-1; size: many; CDR3: CASSSGQGAGNEKLFF; DNA: TGCGCCAGCAGCTCTGGACAGGGGGCAGGGAATGAAAAACTGTTTTTT
D: TRBD1; J: TRBJ1-5; V: TRBV5-1; size: few; CDR3: CASSWGTGSNQPQHF; DNA: TGCGCCAGCAGCTGGGGGACAGGTAGCAATCAGCCCCAGCATTTT
D: .; J: TRBJ1-2; V: TRBV4-2; size: .; CDR3: CASSQEGRLGYTF; DNA: TGTGCCAGCAGCCAGGAAGGCCGTCTTGGCTACACCTTC
D: TRBD1; J: TRBJ1-1; V: TRBV18; size: .; CDR3: CASSPPAGGPLNTEAFF; DNA: TGTGCCAGCTCACCCCCGGCAGGGGGACCCTTGAACACTGAAGCTTTCTTT
D: .; J: TRBJ1-5; V: TRBV7-8; size: many; CDR3: CASSVTGMGQPQHF; DNA: TGTGCCAGCAGCGTAACAGGGATGGGGCAGCCCCAGCATTTT
D: .; J: TRBJ2-7; V: TRBV18; size: .; CDR3: CASSPEFYEQYF; DNA: TGTGCCAGCTCACCAGAATTTTACGAGCAGTACTTC
D: .; J: TRBJ1-5; V: TRBV6-6; size: many; CDR3: CASSSQNQPQHF; DNA: TGTGCCAGCAGTTCACAGAATCAGCCCCAGCATTTT
D: .; J: TRBJ1-2; V: TRBV14; size: few; CDR3: CASSQDLGRNYGYTF; DNA: TGTGCCAGCAGCCAAGATCTCGGGCGGAACTATGGCTACACCTTC
D: .; J: TRBJ1-2; V: TRBV20-1; size: many; CDR3: CSASEDRGDFGYTF; DNA: TGCAGTGCTAGTGAGGACAGAGGGGATTTTGGCTACACCTTC
D: .; J: TRBJ1-2; V: TRBV3-1; size: few; CDR3: CASSQRGNGYTF; DNA: TGTGCCAGCAGCCAGAGGGGGAATGGCTACACCTTC
D: TRBD1; J: TRBJ1-2; V: TRBV12-3/TRBV12-4; size: few; CDR3: CASSLAAYRGYYGYTF; DNA: TGTGCCAGCAGTTTAGCCGCCTACAGGGGCTACTATGGCTACACCTTC
D: TRBD2; J: TRBJ2-1; V: TRBV7-3; size: many; CDR3: CASSLAAGTGGEQFF; DNA: TGTGCCAGCAGCTTAGCAGCAGGGACGGGAGGTGAGCAGTTCTTC
D: .; J: TRBJ2-5; V: TRBV24-1; size: few; CDR3: CATSDLRLGRGKETQYF; DNA: TGTGCCACCAGTGATTTGCGGCTTGGAAGGGGGAAAGAGACCCAGTACTTC
D: TRBD2; J: TRBJ2-7; V: TRBV2; size: .; CDR3: CASSEGLAGKWGSYEQYF; DNA: TGTGCCAGCAGTGAAGGACTAGCGGGGAAGTGGGGATCCTACGAGCAGTACTTC
D: TRBD1; J: TRBJ1-2; V: TRBV7-3; size: .; CDR3: CASSLKAGQNGYTF; DNA: TGTGCCAGCAGCTTAAAGGCGGGACAGAATGGCTACACCTTC
D: .; J: TRBJ1-4; V: TRBV5-1; size: few; CDR3: CASRLVPGGTEKLFF; DNA: TGCGCCAGCAGGCTGGTCCCCGGGGGGACTGAAAAACTGTTTTTT
D: TRBD2; J: TRBJ2-5; V: TRBV9; size: few; CDR3: CASSVDGRALRYQETQYF; DNA: TGTGCCAGCAGCGTCGACGGGAGGGCCCTCCGGTACCAAGAGACCCAGTACTTC
D: .; J: TRBJ1-1; V: TRBV5-1; size: many; CDR3: CASSPGTVDPTEAFF; DNA: TGCGCCAGCAGCCCCGGGACGGTAGATCCCACTGAAGCTTTCTTT
D: .; J: TRBJ1-2; V: TRBV6-5; size: many; CDR3: CASSYSGQQNYGYTF; DNA: TGTGCCAGCAGTTATTCCGGACAGCAAAACTATGGCTACACCTTC
D: TRBD1; J: TRBJ2-7; V: TRBV29-1; size: .; CDR3: CSVLRDRASEQYF; DNA: TGCAGCGTTCTTAGAGACAGGGCTAGTGAGCAGTACTTC
D: .; J: TRBJ1-2; V: TRBV6-6; size: few; CDR3: CASKGDNYGYTF; DNA: TGTGCCAGCAAAGGGGACAACTATGGCTACACCTTC